The clone carrying this T cell receptor (beta chain) was detected only a few times. The antigen remains undetermined. The record originates from a study of cytomegalovirus exposure and HLA in healthy donors. Broader study findings: TCR sequences were mostly rare, though some public TCRs occurred in many donors.

Germline CDR1 KGHSH, CDR2 LQKENI. CDR3 size: 15 residues. Trimming took 2 bases from V and 7 from J, leaving 16 bases between them. Primers for the PCR totalled 60 Vbeta and 13 Jbeta. Sequencing was performed with immunoSEQ multiplex PCR; in TCRdb, only in-frame clones are kept and a portion is missing. Among more than 80,000 clones, about 80% were seen once, and the ten largest hold roughly 3.5%. This chain links TRBV18 with TRBJ2-3, with a possible D match to TRBD2 (5 bases). The receptor's source is a female donor in good health and CMV-seropositive. The sequencing input was PBMCs. Written as DNA, the CDR3 is TGTGCCAGCTCACCATGGCCTGAGGGCTTCCATACGCAGTATTTT. This translates into CASSPWPEGFHTQYF. Complete variable domain (other parts from reference TRBV18 and TRBJ2-3): NAGVMQNPRHLVRRRGQEARLRCSPMKGHSHVYWYRQLPEEGLKFMVYLQKENIIDESGMPKERFSAEFPKEGPSILRIQQVVRGDSAAYFCASSPWPEGFHTQYFGPGTRLTVL.